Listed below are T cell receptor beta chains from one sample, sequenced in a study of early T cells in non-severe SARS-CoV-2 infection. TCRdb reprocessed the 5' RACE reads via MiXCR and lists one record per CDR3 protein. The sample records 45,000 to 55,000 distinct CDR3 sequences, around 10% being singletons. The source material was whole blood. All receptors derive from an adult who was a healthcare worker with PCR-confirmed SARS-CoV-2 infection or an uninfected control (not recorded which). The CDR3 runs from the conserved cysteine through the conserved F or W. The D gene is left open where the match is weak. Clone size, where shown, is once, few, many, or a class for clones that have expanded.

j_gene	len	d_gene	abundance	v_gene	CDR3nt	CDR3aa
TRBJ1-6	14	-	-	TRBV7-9	TGTGCCAGCAGCTTAGAGCCAACTAATTCACCCCTCCACTTT	CASSLEPTNSPLHF
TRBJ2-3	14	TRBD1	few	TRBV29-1	TGCAGCGTTTATGAAACAGGGGTCACAGATACGCAGTATTTT	CSVYETGVTDTQYF
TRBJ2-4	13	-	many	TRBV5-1	TGCGCCAGCAGCGACCTCCCTTTTACTATTCAGTACTTC	CASSDLPFTIQYF
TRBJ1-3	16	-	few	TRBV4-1	TGCGCCAGCAGCCTAAGGGAGATGAGCTCTGGAAACACCATATATTTT	CASSLREMSSGNTIYF
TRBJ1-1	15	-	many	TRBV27	TGTGCCAGCAGTTTATCAGGGGGGGTGAACACTGAAGCTTTCTTT	CASSLSGGVNTEAFF
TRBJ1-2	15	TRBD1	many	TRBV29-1	TGCAGCGTTGGGACTTGGGACAGTCCTAACTATGGCTACACCTTC	CSVGTWDSPNYGYTF
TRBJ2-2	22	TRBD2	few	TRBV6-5	TGTGCCAGCAGTTCCCTCGGAGGCTCTAGCGGGGGGTCCCGCCCAGACACCGGGGAGCTGTTTTTT	CASSSLGGSSGGSRPDTGELFF
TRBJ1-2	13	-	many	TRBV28	TGTGCCAGCAGTTTAGGGACCAACTATGGCTACACCTTC	CASSLGTNYGYTF
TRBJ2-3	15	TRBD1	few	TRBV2	TGTGCCAGCAGTCCCGGGACAGGGGAGACAGATACGCAGTATTTT	CASSPGTGETDTQYF
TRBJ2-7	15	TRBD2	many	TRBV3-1	TGTGCCAGCAGCCAAGATGGGGCGGGGGACTACGAGCAGTACTTC	CASSQDGAGDYEQYF
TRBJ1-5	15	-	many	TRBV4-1	TGCGCCAGCAGCCAGACACAGGATTTCAATCAGCCCCAGCATTTT	CASSQTQDFNQPQHF
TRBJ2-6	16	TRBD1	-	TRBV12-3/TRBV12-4	TGTGCCAGCAGGAAGGGACAGGGGTTTGGGGCCAACGTCCTGACTTTC	CASRKGQGFGANVLTF
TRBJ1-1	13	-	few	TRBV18	TGTGCCAGCTCAGAGGACATGAACACTGAAGCTTTCTTT	CASSEDMNTEAFF
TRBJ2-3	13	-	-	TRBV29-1	TGCAGCCACGGGGGTAGTAACACAGATACGCAGTATTTT	CSHGGSNTDTQYF
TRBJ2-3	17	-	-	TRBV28	TGTGCCAGCAGTTTAGGGTCCGGCCAACCTAGCACAGATACGCAGTATTTT	CASSLGSGQPSTDTQYF
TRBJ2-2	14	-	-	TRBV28	TGTGCCAGCATGGGACCTAGGGACACCGGGGAGCTGTTTTTT	CASMGPRDTGELFF
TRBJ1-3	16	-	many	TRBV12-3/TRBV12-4	TGTGCCAGCAGTTTTTCTCGTTTAAGCTCTGGAAACACCATATATTTT	CASSFSRLSSGNTIYF
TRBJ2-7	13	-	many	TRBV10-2	TGCGCCAGCAGAGATGACACAAATTACGAGCAGTACTTC	CASRDDTNYEQYF
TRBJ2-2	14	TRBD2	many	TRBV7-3	TGTGCCACCAGACTAGCGGGAGACACCGGGGAGCTGTTTTTT	CATRLAGDTGELFF
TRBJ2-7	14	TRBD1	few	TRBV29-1	TGCAGCGTTGGGGACAGACAAACCTCCTACGAGCAGTACTTC	CSVGDRQTSYEQYF
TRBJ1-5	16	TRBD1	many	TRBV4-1	TGCGCCAGCAGCCAAAACCCCGGACAGGGGATTCAGCCCCAGCATTTT	CASSQNPGQGIQPQHF
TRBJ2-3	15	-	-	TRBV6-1	TGTGCCAGCAGTGAAACAGGGTATAGCACAGATACGCAGTATTTT	CASSETGYSTDTQYF
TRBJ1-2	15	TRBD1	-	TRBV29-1	TGCAGCGTCTCGATGGCAGGGGGCGCGAACTATGGCTACACCTTC	CSVSMAGGANYGYTF
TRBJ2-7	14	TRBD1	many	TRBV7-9	TGTGCCAGCACCCTCACGGACAGGGCCTACGAGCAGTACTTC	CASTLTDRAYEQYF
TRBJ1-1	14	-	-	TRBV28	TGTGCCAGCAGTTCCTCGGGTAGGAACACTGAAGCTTTCTTT	CASSSSGRNTEAFF
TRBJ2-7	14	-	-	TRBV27	TGTGCCAGCAGTTTATTGGGCGTGGGGTACGAGCAGTACTTC	CASSLLGVGYEQYF
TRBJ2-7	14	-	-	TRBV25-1	TGTGCCAGCAGTGAAGCGGGGGCGAGGTACGAGCAGTACTTC	CASSEAGARYEQYF
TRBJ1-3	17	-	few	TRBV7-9	TGTGCCAGCAGCTTAGCGCCCAACAGGCACTCTGGAAACACCATATATTTT	CASSLAPNRHSGNTIYF
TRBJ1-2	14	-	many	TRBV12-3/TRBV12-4	TGTGCCAGCAGCTTGAACAGCCAAAACTATGGCTACACCTTC	CASSLNSQNYGYTF
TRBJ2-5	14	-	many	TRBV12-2	TGTGCAAGTCGCTTGCGCACAGACAAAGAGACCCAGTACTTC	CASRLRTDKETQYF
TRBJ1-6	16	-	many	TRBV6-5	TGTGCCAGCAGTTACCCGGCGGGGGGGTCCAATTCACCCCTCCACTTT	CASSYPAGGSNSPLHF
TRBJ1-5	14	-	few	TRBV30	TGTGCCTGGAGTACAGGTATCGGCAATCAGCCCCAGCATTTT	CAWSTGIGNQPQHF